These T cell receptor beta chains were read from a single sample in a study of blood T cell repertoires in COVID-19. Profiled with immunoSEQ multiplex PCR; TCRdb holds only in-frame clones, not every one. The sample yields about 150,000 clones, about 90% seen once. The specimen sequenced was peripheral blood. The source is an older woman with active or convalescent COVID-19. CDR3s include the opening cysteine and the closing phenylalanine or tryptophan. D genes are given only for firm matches. A clone size is listed for some rows: how often the clone was seen (once, few, many), or a class if it is expanded.

>TRBV7-2|TRBJ1-1|.|.
CASSPESFNTEAFF
TGTGCCAGCAGTCCCGAGTCTTTTAACACTGAAGCTTTCTTT
>TRBV19|TRBJ1-5|.|.
CASSFLSVGNQPQHF
TGTGCCAGTAGTTTCCTGTCGGTAGGCAATCAGCCCCAGCATTTT
>TRBV7-8|TRBJ1-2|.|.
CASSLGAPSLTGRGYTF
TGTGCCAGCAGCTTAGGGGCCCCTTCTTTGACAGGACGAGGCTACACCTTC
>TRBV9|TRBJ2-1|.|once
CASTRGDRNEQFF
TGTGCCAGCACCAGGGGGGATAGGAATGAGCAGTTCTTC
>TRBV18|TRBJ2-2|.|.
CASSPSGRGINTGELFF
TGTGCCAGCTCCCCAAGTGGAAGGGGGATCAACACCGGGGAGCTGTTTTTT
>TRBV6-5|TRBJ1-2|.|.
CASSYSSTDYGYTF
TGTGCCAGCAGTTACTCTTCTACCGACTATGGCTACACCTTC
>TRBV7-9|TRBJ2-5|.|once
CASSLVFPVAQYF
TGTGCCAGCAGCTTAGTATTTCCGGTGGCCCAGTACTTC
>TRBV5-6|TRBJ2-7|.|.
CASSLSNSYEQYF
TGTGCCAGCTCCCTGAGTAATAGCTACGAGCAGTACTTC
>TRBV13|TRBJ2-5|.|.
CASSSQSSQYF
TGTGCCAGCAGCTCGCAGTCGTCCCAGTACTTC
>TRBV19|TRBJ2-5|.|once
CASSSRGAGTQYF
TGTGCCAGTAGTTCCAGGGGTGCCGGGACCCAGTACTTC
>TRBV19|TRBJ1-2|.|.
CASSLQGYGYTF
TGTGCCAGTAGTCTACAGGGCTATGGCTACACCTTC
>TRBV7-8|TRBJ1-1|.|.
CASSPRYGGNAEAFF
TGTGCCAGCAGCCCCCGGTACGGGGGGAACGCTGAAGCTTTCTTT
>TRBV5-6|TRBJ1-1|.|.
CASSQQGLLTEAFF
TGTGCCAGCAGCCAACAGGGCTTACTCACTGAAGCTTTCTTT
>TRBV19|TRBJ1-5|.|.
CASSIGNSNQPQHF
TGTGCCAGTAGTATCGGGAATAGCAATCAGCCCCAGCATTTT
>TRBV5-4|TRBJ1-3|.|.
CASSFTGSSGNTIYF
TGTGCCAGCAGCTTCACAGGCTCCTCTGGAAACACCATATATTTT
>TRBV6-2/TRBV6-3|TRBJ1-5|.|.
CASSSGTLGNQPQHF
TGTGCCAGCAGTTCCGGGACACTGGGCAATCAGCCCCAGCATTTT
>TRBV2|TRBJ1-4|.|few
CASTTSGINEKLFF
TGTGCCAGCACCACGTCAGGGATAAATGAAAAACTGTTTTTT
>TRBV10-3|TRBJ1-3|.|.
CAISATVSGNTIYF
TGTGCCATCAGTGCGACAGTCTCTGGAAACACCATATATTTT
>TRBV14|TRBJ1-1|.|.
CASSQDLSTEAFF
TGTGCCAGCAGCCAAGATCTGAGCACTGAAGCTTTCTTT
>TRBV7-8|TRBJ1-6|.|.
CASSLVVHNSPLHF
TGTGCCAGCAGCTTAGTCGTCCATAATTCACCCCTCCACTTT
>TRBV18|TRBJ2-5|TRBD2|.
CASSRTSGAVYQETQYF
TGTGCCAGCTCGCGGACTAGCGGGGCCGTATACCAAGAGACCCAGTACTTC
>TRBV11-2|TRBJ2-5|.|.
CASSLGGGVQETQYF
TGTGCCAGCAGCTTAGGTGGAGGGGTCCAAGAGACCCAGTACTTC
>TRBV6-5|TRBJ2-7|.|.
CASRNVGQAGGEQYF
TGTGCCAGCAGGAACGTGGGACAGGCCGGGGGGGAGCAGTACTTC
>TRBV28|TRBJ1-1|.|.
CASSFFGGNTEAFF
TGTGCCAGCAGTTTTTTCGGGGGGAACACTGAAGCTTTCTTT
>TRBV29-1|TRBJ1-1|TRBD1|.
CSAKGQGDTEAFF
TGCAGCGCCAAAGGGCAGGGGGACACTGAAGCTTTCTTT
>TRBV7-9|TRBJ1-2|.|.
CASSSRTENGYTF
TGTGCCAGCAGCTCAAGGACTGAAAATGGCTACACCTTC
>TRBV5-1|TRBJ2-2|.|.
CASSVQGVGELFF
TGCGCCAGCAGCGTACAGGGAGTCGGGGAGCTGTTTTTT
>TRBV3-1/TRBV3-2|TRBJ2-1|TRBD2|.
CASSQEGAGGSYEQFF
TGTGCCAGCAGCCAAGAGGGAGCGGGGGGTAGCTATGAGCAGTTCTTC
>TRBV11-2|TRBJ1-5|TRBD1|.
CASSLDRSQGVNQPQHF
TGTGCCAGCAGCTTAGATCGGTCACAGGGGGTCAATCAGCCCCAGCATTTT
>TRBV6-6|TRBJ1-4|.|once
CASSYSMLGVGEKLFF
TGTGCCAGCAGTTACTCGATGTTAGGGGTTGGAGAAAAACTGTTTTTT
>TRBV14|TRBJ1-1|.|.
CASSLPRGGDTEAFF
TGTGCCAGCAGCCTCCCGCGGGGCGGGGACACTGAAGCTTTCTTT
>TRBV2|TRBJ2-7|TRBD2|.
CASSRTSYEQYF
TGTGCCAGCAGTCGGACTAGCTACGAGCAGTACTTC
>TRBV6-2/TRBV6-3|TRBJ2-7|.|.
CASSDRRQVGYEQYF
TGTGCCAGCAGCGACCGAAGGCAGGTTGGGTACGAGCAGTACTTC
>TRBV5-5|TRBJ1-1|TRBD1|.
CASSLGAGGTEAFF
TGTGCCAGCAGCTTGGGGGCAGGGGGCACTGAAGCTTTCTTT
>TRBV10-3|TRBJ2-3|TRBD2|.
CAIRGGLAADTQYF
TGTGCCATCAGGGGAGGGCTAGCCGCCGATACGCAGTATTTT
>TRBV2|TRBJ1-1|TRBD1|once
CASSVDRGQVTEAFF
TGTGCCAGCAGTGTGGACAGGGGGCAGGTCACTGAAGCTTTCTTT
>TRBV11-2|TRBJ2-2|.|.
CASSLDLTTTGELFF
TGTGCCAGCAGCTTAGATTTAACGACTACCGGGGAGCTGTTTTTT
>TRBV10-3|TRBJ2-2|.|.
CAISRGLSGELFF
TGTGCCATCTCCAGGGGACTAAGCGGGGAGCTGTTTTTT
>TRBV7-3|TRBJ2-5|.|once
CASSLGSRETQYF
TGTGCCAGCAGCTTAGGGAGTCGAGAGACCCAGTACTTC
>TRBV10-3|TRBJ2-3|TRBD2|.
CASAGSGGPTDTQYF
TGTGCCTCCGCGGGCAGCGGGGGGCCCACAGATACGCAGTATTTT
>TRBV15|TRBJ1-2|TRBD1|.
CATSRDQGGYYGYTF
TGTGCCACCAGCAGAGATCAGGGGGGCTACTATGGCTACACCTTC
>TRBV19|TRBJ2-7|TRBD1|.
CASSNTGQGLYEQYF
TGTGCCAGTAGTAACACGGGACAGGGTTTATACGAGCAGTACTTC
>TRBV20-1|TRBJ1-2|TRBD1|.
CSASPGQGNYGYTF
TGCAGTGCTAGTCCGGGACAGGGTAACTATGGCTACACCTTC
>TRBV30|TRBJ1-5|.|.
CAWSVAYSNQPQHF
TGTGCCTGGAGTGTAGCGTATAGCAATCAGCCCCAGCATTTT
>TRBV15|TRBJ2-3|.|.
CATSSLIQGGAEDTQYF
TGTGCCACCAGCAGCCTCATTCAAGGGGGGGCTGAAGATACGCAGTATTTT
>TRBV6-5|TRBJ2-7|TRBD2|.
CASSYVASGVYEQYF
TGTGCCAGCAGTTACGTCGCTAGCGGGGTTTACGAGCAGTACTTC
>TRBV5-1|TRBJ2-2|.|few
CASSSQHGELFF
TGCGCCAGCAGCTCCCAACACGGGGAGCTGTTTTTT
>TRBV2|TRBJ2-5|TRBD1|.
CASSAGQGEETQYF
TGTGCCAGCAGTGCGGGACAGGGGGAAGAGACCCAGTACTTC
>TRBV10-1|TRBJ1-6|.|.
CASIAGVDSPLHF
TGCGCCAGCATAGCGGGGGTTGATTCACCCCTCCACTTT
>TRBV6-5|TRBJ1-5|.|.
CASSYSGGGQPQHF
TGTGCCAGCAGTTACTCGGGAGGGGGACAGCCCCAGCATTTT
>TRBV5-6|TRBJ1-5|.|.
CASSLRHPGNQPQHF
TGTGCCAGCAGCTTGCGACACCCGGGCAATCAGCCCCAGCATTTT